These 9 T cell receptor beta chains share one sample of origin, sequenced in a study of human T cells and chemical hapten exposure. Time point of the sample: healthy volunteer bleed at 6 weeks. Researchers extracted total RNA from unfractionated whole blood. TCRdb reprocessed the RACE reads with MiXCR, giving one entry per CDR3 protein. The top ten clones hold about 1.7% of a sample with about 77,000 distinct CDR3 sequences, over 6.5% of them seen once. Sequencing used whole blood. These receptors all come from a female donor in good health. Some clones in this sample may be carry-over from other donors' samples.

The sample holds a few counts of this clonotype. The chain uses TRBV7-8 and TRBJ2-1; TRBD2 aligns across 7 bases. This CDR3 contains 13 residues. The V segment lost 1 base and the J segment 8 bases; nucleotides outside the gene matches: 2. The germline CDR1 and CDR2 sequences are SGHVS and FQNEAQ. The CDR3 here is CASSLVAGHEQFF. CDR3 coding DNA: TGTGCCAGCAGCTTAGTAGCGGGCCATGAGCAGTTCTTC.

J is TRBJ2-2 and V is TRBV15; TRBD1 or TRBD2 may be the D gene (5 bases each). V lost 0 bases to trimming and J lost 5 bases, with 13 bases between them. The CDR3 runs 16 residues. The V gene's germline CDR1 is LNHNV and CDR2 YYDKDF (reference sequence). CDR3: CATSRDRRTQTGELFF. CDR3 DNA: TGTGCCACCAGCAGAGATAGGAGGACACAAACCGGGGAGCTGTTTTTT.

This rearrangement joins TRBV24-1 to TRBJ2-1; D remains ambiguous. Germline V lookup: CDR1 KGHDR, CDR2 SFDVKD. Trimming shortened V by 0 bases and J by 8 bases, and 7 bases separated the two germline ends. This CDR3 has 13 amino acids. The CDR3 here is CATSDLLTDEQFF. CDR3 nucleotide sequence: TGTGCCACCAGTGATTTGCTGACGGATGAGCAGTTCTTC.

This clonotype has at least ten counts. The V call is TRBV2, the J call TRBJ1-6; 10 nucleotides line up with TRBD1. Germline CDR1 and CDR2: SNHLY and FYNNEI. CDR3 length: 13 amino acids. The ends lost 6 bases at V and 10 bases at J; junction bases unmatched: 3. The CDR3 loop reads CASRRDRGSPLHF. CDR3 coding DNA: TGTGCCAGCAGGCGGGACAGGGGATCACCCCTCCACTTT. The full variable domain, rest sourced from reference TRBV2 and TRBJ1-6, is EPEVTQTPSHQVTQMGQEVILRCVPISNHLYFYWYRQILGQKVEFLVSFYNNEISEKSEIFDDQFSVERPDGSNFTLKIRSTKLEDSAMYFCASRRDRGSPLHFGNGTRLTVT.

This clonotype has a handful of counts. V and J are TRBV5-1 and TRBJ2-3; D uncertain. Per the germline V gene, CDR1 is SGHRS and CDR2 is YFSETQ. The CDR3 covers 21 residues. Trimming took off 3 bases at V and 0 bases at J, with 29 bases between the two ends. This chain's CDR3 is CASSSRPNLPNYPSSTDTQYF. The CDR3 DNA reads as TGCGCCAGCAGCTCACGTCCGAACCTACCCAACTACCCCTCTAGCACAGATACGCAGTATTTT.

This clonotype has ten or more counts. CDR3 coding DNA: TGCGCCAGCAACATTGCCCCGGGACTACCTCCCGGGGAGCTGTTTTTT. It specifies CASNIAPGLPPGELFF. The chain employs TRBV5-1 and TRBJ2-2; 7 bases match TRBD2. This CDR3 is built from 16 residues. Germline-derived CDR1 and CDR2 are SGHRS and YFSETQ. With V trimmed by 6 bases and J by 6 bases, 14 bases remained unmatched.

With regard to this clonotype: With a much larger clone just one base away, this may be a read error. This chain connects TRBV5-1 to TRBJ2-3, with D tentatively TRBD2 (5 bases). Germline-derived CDR1 and CDR2 are SGHRS and YFSETQ. The CDR3 runs to 15 residues. CDR3 region: CVSSPGNTRTDTQYF. The CDR3 nucleotides are TGCGTCAGCAGCCCTGGAAACACTAGGACAGATACGCAGTATTTT.

The chain couples TRBV6-2 or TRBV6-3 to TRBJ1-1; D ambiguous. The CDR3 runs 11 residues. V dropped 4 bases and J dropped 6 bases, with 6 bases sitting between them. Germline values: CDR1 MNHEY, CDR2 SVGEGT. The CDR3 loop is CASSWGSEAFF. The CDR3 nucleotides read TGTGCCAGCAGTTGGGGTTCTGAAGCTTTCTTT.

This clonotype was counted at least ten times. The chain uses TRBV9 and TRBJ1-3; D unclear. Germline V gene data show CDR1 as SGDLS and CDR2 as YYNGEE. The CDR3 is made up of 14 amino acids. V was shortened by 3 bases and J by 0 bases, with 7 bases between the two germline ends. This CDR3 reads CASSDDYSGNTIYF. The CDR3 DNA reads TGTGCCAGCAGCGATGACTACTCTGGAAACACCATATATTTT.